This T cell receptor (beta chain) derives from a study of blood T cell repertoires in COVID-19. Authors' methods: It was from reference gene primer amplification that nucleated cell counts were estimated. Clones were sequenced by immunoSEQ multiplex PCR, and TCRdb holds only the in-frame ones, with some missing. Clone size and the V and J calls come from that table; the DNA yielded D and trimming. The top ten clones hold roughly a quarter of a sample with more than 70,000 clones, 75% to 90% of them seen once. Germline V gene sequence: CDR1 SGHVS, CDR2 FQNEAQ. This CDR3 spans 14 amino acids. Trimming took 3 bases from V and 9 from J; bases not matched to a gene: 4.

The receptor's source is a human donor in a cohort sampled during active COVID-19. This sequence joins TRBV7-8 and TRBJ2-1; 11 nucleotides line up with TRBD1. Sequenced material: peripheral blood. CDR3 protein: CASSFGQGAAEQFF. CDR3 bases: TGTGCCAGCAGCTTCGGACAGGGGGCAGCTGAGCAGTTCTTC.